The T cell receptor beta chain described here comes from a study of persistence of HIV-infected CD4 T cells (dated by TCRdb to 2020 to 2021). About the study as a whole: CMV- and HIV-1 Gag-responding CD4+ T cells were isolated from ART-treated individuals so that antigen-driven clonal expansion of HIV-1-infected cells could be examined. In the cross-participant TCR cluster analysis, roughly 8 participants were included for CMV and 7 participants were included for Gag. Suppressive ART had been received by participants for a median of roughly eight years. Proviral sequencing was used to assess clonality among infected cells, whereas TCRbeta sequencing gauged the clonality of all cells within each sorted population. Apart from a couple of participants who underwent leukapheresis at a single time point, peripheral blood samples of up to about 180 mL were collected from participants at multiple time points. The paper's findings and limits, for the study overall: Degenerate expanded CDR3beta sequences were enriched in antigen-responding cells, suggesting convergent selection of CD4+ responses to CMV and Gag. Because the TCR analyses were done in bulk, restricting them to just the rare CMV-responding cells that actually carried HIV-1 proviruses was not possible. Within the same sorted populations, TCR oligoclonality correlated with proviral oligoclonality. Significantly lower TCRbeta richness was observed in CMV- and Gag-responding cells than in anti-CD3/anti-CD28-responding cells, and higher oligoclonality was observed in CMV-responding cells than in CD3/CD28-stimulated and Gag-responding cells. Only a small number of individuals took part in the study, and the range of antigens tested was limited.

This sample's treatment or condition label indicates: suppressive antiretroviral therapy. Cells were stimulated with lysates of CMV-infected fibroblasts at 7.5 to 10 ug/mL. Nonresponding CD40L-negative CD69-negative CD45RO-high memory CD4+ T cells were sorted as memory populations depleted of antigen-responding cells. Participants were HIV-1-infected adults who started suppressive ART during chronic infection. Plasma HIV-1 RNA had been undetectable (below 50 copies/mL) in participants for at least 4 years. To be included, participants needed a CD4+ T cell count above 400 cells/uL and a positive CMV serology. Before stimulation, PBMCs were isolated using density centrifugation and depleted of CD8+ T cells. For approximately 18 hours, the CD8-depleted PBMCs were stimulated with anti-CD28/CD49d costimulation, a CD40-blocking antibody, and enfuvirtide to prevent new infections. Cell sorting was done on a Beckman Coulter MoFlo Legacy or XDP sorter, and dead cells were excluded with propidium iodide. Genomic DNA was extracted with the QIAamp DNA Mini Kit for samples above one million cells, otherwise with the Quick-DNA Microprep Kit.

Trimming at the junction amounts to 4 bases on V and 1 base on J, and the germline ends lie 11 bases apart. CDR1 and CDR2 (GTSNPN, SVGIG) derive from the germline V gene (reference sequence). Including cysteine and phenylalanine, the CDR3 has 14 amino acids. The read is trimmed to its CDR3 DNA, 42 bases read in frame from base 1. This clone was counted between two and nine times. It lacks a known antigen. It has no much larger one-base neighbor in the sample; base qualities were not kept. The immunoSEQ hsTCRB assay version 4 in survey mode was used to sequence TCRbeta repertoires from genomic DNA. For TCRbeta sequencing, genomic DNA was diluted to 9.5 to 10 ng/uL, and up to 1 ug was used per sample. Regarding the original processing steps: Analysis of the TCRbeta data was done in ImmunoSeq Analyzer 3.0, and diversity was computed on productive nucleotide rearrangements. Using the Immunarch R package, lower-bound TCR diversity was estimated with the improved Chao index and clonality was estimated with the Gini coefficient. Different nucleotide rearrangements encoding the same CDR3beta amino acid sequence were treated as distinct clonotypes. Differential abundance analysis identified TCRbeta sequences significantly enriched in antigen-responding cells relative to anti-CD3/anti-CD28-activated cells. GLIPH2 clustered TCRs by predicted peptide-MHC specificity, both within individual participants and across merged participant data sets. Entries here come from immuneACCESS through TCRdb and include only in-frame sequences with V and J called. Some clones fail to appear in such tables; in the studies checked, an unresolved V gene covers under half of the shortfall, and the cause of the remainder is unknown. The D gene and trimming were derived from the DNA, and the V and J assignments and clone size from that table. Here the sample has 40,000 to 55,000 clones; 75% to 85% occur a single time. The top ten clonotypes cover approximately 3% of the sample.

The chain links TRBV30 with TRBJ1-3; the D gene identity is not certain. Sequences were derived from CD4+ T cells sorted from PBMCs after roughly 17-hour stimulation, sampled from a patient who received antiretroviral therapy. Explained via the paper, the cell subset or site label denotes: CD40L-CD69- CD45RO-high memory CD4 T cells not responding to CMV lysate. The TCR comes from an adult man with HIV who was CMV-seropositive. CDR3 reads: CAWKSGRSGNTIYF. The DNA sequence is TGTGCCTGGAAATCCGGACGGTCTGGAAACACCATATATTTT. The variable domain in full, with residues beyond the CDR3 obtained from the reference TRBV30 and TRBJ1-3 genes, is SQTIHQWPATLVQPVGSPLSLECTVEGTSNPNLYWYRQAAGRGLQLLFYSVGIGQISSEVPQNLSASRPQDRQFILSSKKLLLSDSGFYLCAWKSGRSGNTIYFGEGSWLTVV.